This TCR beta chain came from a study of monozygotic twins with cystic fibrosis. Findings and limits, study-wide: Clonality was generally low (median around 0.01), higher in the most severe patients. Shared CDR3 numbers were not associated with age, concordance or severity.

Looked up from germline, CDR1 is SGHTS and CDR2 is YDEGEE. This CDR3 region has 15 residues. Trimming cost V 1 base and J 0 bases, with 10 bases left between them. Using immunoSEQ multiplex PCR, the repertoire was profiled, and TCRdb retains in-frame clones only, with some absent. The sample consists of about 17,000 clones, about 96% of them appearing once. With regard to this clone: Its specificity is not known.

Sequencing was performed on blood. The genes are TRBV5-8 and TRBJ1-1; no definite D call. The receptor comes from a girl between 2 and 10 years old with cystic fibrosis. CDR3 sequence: CASSLFRGLNTEAFF. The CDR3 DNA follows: TGTGCCAGCAGCTTGTTTCGGGGATTGAACACTGAAGCTTTCTTT.